The text below deals with one TCR beta chain. Its antigen is not identified. Via MiXCR, TCRdb re-called the reads, giving one row per CDR3 protein. The data contain about 570,000 distinct CDR3 sequences, around two fifths of them singletons. The data stem from a study of T cell repertoires in cytomegalovirus infection. The study, taken as a whole, reports: HLA-C-restricted TCR beta clonotypes specific for CMV led the ex vivo response.

The CDR3 extends over 20 amino acids. The V segment lost 0 bases and the J segment 0 bases; nucleotides outside the gene matches: 13. Germline CDR1 is MNHEY and CDR2 is SVGAGI. This receptor was obtained from a human donor in good health (CMV status not recorded). Some clones in this sample may be carry-over from other donors' samples. Sequenced here: cultured PBMCs, sampled from culture after CMV antigen stimulation. The chain links TRBV6-5 to TRBJ2-3; TRBD2 matches at 9 bases. The CDR3, as DNA: TGTGCCAGCAGTTACTCGAGGGAGGCTAGCGGGGCCACTAGCACAGATACGCAGTATTTT. Amino acids: CASSYSREASGATSTDTQYF.